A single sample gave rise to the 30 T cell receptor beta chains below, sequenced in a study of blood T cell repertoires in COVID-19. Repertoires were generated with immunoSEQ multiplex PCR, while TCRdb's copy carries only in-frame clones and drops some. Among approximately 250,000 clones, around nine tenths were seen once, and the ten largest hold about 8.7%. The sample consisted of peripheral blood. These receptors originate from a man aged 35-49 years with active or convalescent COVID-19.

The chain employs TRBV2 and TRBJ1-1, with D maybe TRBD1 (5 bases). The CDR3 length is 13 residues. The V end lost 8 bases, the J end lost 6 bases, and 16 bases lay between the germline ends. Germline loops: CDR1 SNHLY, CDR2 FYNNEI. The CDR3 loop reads CASGGGESAEAFF. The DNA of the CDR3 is TGTGCCAGCGGGGGGGGTGAAAGCGCTGAAGCTTTCTTT.

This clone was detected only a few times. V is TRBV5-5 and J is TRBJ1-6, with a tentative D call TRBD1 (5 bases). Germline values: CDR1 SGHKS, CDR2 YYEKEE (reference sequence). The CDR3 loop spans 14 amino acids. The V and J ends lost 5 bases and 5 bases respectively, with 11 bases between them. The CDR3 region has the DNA TGTGCCAGCAGGGCGGGACTCCATAATTCACCCCTCCACTTT. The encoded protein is CASRAGLHNSPLHF.

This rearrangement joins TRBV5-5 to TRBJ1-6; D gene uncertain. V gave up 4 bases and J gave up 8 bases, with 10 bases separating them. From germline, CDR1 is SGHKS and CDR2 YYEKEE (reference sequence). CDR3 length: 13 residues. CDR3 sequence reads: CASSLPSDSPLHF. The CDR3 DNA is TGTGCCAGCAGCCTACCGTCTGATTCACCCCTCCACTTT.

The chain's CDR3 is CASSFHRGGQFF. In nucleotides, the CDR3 is TGTGCCAGCAGCTTTCACAGGGGAGGGCAGTTCTTC. The chain joins TRBV7-9 to TRBJ2-1, with a tentative D call TRBD1 (7 bases). With 3 bases removed from V and 12 bases from J, the gap between germline ends came to 12 bases. The CDR3 has 12 residues. Germline lookup yields CDR1 SEHNR and CDR2 FQNEAQ (reference sequence).

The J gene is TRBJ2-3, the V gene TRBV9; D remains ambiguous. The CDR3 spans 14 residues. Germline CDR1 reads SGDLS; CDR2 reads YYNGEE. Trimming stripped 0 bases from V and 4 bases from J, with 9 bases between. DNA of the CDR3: TGTGCCAGCAGCGTAGATGGGCTGGCAGATACGCAGTATTTT. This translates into CASSVDGLADTQYF.

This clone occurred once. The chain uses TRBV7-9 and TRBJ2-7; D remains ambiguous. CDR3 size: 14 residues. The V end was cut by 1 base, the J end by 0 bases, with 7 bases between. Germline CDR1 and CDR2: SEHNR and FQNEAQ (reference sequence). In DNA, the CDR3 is TGTGCCAGCAGCTTAGGACTCCGCTCCTACGAGCAGTACTTC. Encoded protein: CASSLGLRSYEQYF.

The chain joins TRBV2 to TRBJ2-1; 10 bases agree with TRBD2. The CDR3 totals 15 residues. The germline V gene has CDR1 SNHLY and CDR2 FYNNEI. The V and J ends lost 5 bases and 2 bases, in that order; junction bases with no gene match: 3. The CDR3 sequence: CASSQSGRAYNEQFF. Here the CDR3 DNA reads TGTGCCAGCAGTCAGAGCGGGAGGGCCTACAATGAGCAGTTCTTC.

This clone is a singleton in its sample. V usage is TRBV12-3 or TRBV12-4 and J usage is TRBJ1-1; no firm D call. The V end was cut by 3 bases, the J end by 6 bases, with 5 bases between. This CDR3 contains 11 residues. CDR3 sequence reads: CASSFPAEAFF. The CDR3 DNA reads TGTGCCAGCAGTTTTCCTGCTGAAGCTTTCTTT.

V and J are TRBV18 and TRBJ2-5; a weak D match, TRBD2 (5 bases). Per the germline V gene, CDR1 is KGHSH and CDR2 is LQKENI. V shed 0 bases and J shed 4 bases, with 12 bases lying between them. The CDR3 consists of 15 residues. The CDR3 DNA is TGTGCCAGCTCACCACCGGGCCTAGCCGGAGAGACCCAGTACTTC. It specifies CASSPPGLAGETQYF. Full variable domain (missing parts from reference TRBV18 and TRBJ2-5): NAGVMQNPRHLVRRRGQEARLRCSPMKGHSHVYWYRQLPEEGLKFMVYLQKENIIDESGMPKERFSAEFPKEGPSILRIQQVVRGDSAAYFCASSPPGLAGETQYFGPGTRLLVL.

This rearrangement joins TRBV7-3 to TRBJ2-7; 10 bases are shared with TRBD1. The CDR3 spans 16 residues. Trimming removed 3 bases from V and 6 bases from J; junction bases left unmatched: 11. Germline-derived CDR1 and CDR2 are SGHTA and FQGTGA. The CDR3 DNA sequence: TGTGCCAGCAGCTTCACCGGGACAGGGGCATCTGGCGAGCAGTACTTC. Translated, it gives CASSFTGTGASGEQYF.

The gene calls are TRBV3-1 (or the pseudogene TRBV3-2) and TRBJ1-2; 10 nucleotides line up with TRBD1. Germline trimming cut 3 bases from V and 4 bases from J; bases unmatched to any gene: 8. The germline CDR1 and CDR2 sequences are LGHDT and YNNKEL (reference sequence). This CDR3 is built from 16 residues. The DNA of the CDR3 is TGTGCCAGCAGCCATCCACGGGACAGGGGCCTCTATGGCTACACCTTC. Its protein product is CASSHPRDRGLYGYTF.

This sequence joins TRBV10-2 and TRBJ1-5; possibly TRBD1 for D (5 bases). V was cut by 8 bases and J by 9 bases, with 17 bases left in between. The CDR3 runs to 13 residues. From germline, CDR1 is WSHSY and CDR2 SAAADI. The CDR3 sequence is CASQDGGMLPQHF. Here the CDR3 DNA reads TGCGCCAGCCAAGACGGGGGGATGTTGCCCCAGCATTTT.

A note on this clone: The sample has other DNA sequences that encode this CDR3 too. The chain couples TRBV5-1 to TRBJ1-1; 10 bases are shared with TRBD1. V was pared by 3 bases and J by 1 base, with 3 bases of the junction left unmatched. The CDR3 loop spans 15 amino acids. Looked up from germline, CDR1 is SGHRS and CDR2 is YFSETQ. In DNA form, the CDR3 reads TGCGCCAGCAGCTGGGACAGGGGCGGGAACACTGAAGCTTTCTTT. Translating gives CASSWDRGGNTEAFF.

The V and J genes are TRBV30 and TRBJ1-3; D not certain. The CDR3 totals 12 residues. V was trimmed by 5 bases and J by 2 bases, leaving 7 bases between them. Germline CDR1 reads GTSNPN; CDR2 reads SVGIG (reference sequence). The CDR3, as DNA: TGTGCCTGGGGGTCGGCTGGAAACACCATATATTTT. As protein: CAWGSAGNTIYF. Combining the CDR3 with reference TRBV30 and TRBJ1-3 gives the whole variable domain SQTIHQWPATLVQPVGSPLSLECTVEGTSNPNLYWYRQAAGRGLQLLFYSVGIGQISSEVPQNLSASRPQDRQFILSSKKLLLSDSGFYLCAWGSAGNTIYFGEGSWLTVV.

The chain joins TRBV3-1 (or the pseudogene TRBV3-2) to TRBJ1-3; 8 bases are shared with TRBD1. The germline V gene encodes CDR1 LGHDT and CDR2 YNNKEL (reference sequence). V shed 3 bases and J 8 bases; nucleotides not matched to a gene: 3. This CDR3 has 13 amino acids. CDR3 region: CASSQGQVDTIYF. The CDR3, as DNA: TGTGCCAGCAGCCAGGGACAGGTGGACACCATATATTTT.

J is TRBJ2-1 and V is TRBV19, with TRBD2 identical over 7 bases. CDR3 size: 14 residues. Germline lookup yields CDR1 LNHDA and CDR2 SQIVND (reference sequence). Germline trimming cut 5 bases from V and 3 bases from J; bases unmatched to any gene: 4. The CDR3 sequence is CASSRLAGYNEQFF. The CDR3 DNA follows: TGTGCCAGTAGTCGACTAGCTGGCTACAATGAGCAGTTCTTC.

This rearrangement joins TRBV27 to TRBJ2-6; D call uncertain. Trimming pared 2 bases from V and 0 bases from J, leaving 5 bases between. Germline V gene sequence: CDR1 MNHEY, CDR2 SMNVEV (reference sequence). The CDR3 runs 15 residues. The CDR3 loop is CASSLIHSGANVLTF. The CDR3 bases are TGTGCCAGCAGTTTAATCCACTCTGGGGCCAACGTCCTGACTTTC.

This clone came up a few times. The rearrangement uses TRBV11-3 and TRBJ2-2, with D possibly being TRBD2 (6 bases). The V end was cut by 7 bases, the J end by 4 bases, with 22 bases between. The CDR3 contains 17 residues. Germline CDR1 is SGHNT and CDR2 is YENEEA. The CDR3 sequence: CASTHGGGGSRTGELFF. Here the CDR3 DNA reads TGTGCCAGCACCCACGGGGGAGGAGGGAGTCGCACCGGGGAGCTGTTTTTT.

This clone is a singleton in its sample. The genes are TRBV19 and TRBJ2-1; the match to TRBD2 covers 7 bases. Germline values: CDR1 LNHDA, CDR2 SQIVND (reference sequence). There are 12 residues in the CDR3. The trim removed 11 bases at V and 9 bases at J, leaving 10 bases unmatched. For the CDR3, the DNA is TGTGCCTCCTCGGGGGGAGCAGGTGAGCAGTTCTTC. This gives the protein CASSGGAGEQFF.

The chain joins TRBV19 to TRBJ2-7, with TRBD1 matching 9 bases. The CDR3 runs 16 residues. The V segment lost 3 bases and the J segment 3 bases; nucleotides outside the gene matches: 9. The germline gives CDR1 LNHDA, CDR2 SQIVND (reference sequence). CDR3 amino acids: CASSMNSGTGYYEQYF. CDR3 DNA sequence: TGTGCCAGTAGTATGAATTCCGGGACAGGGTACTACGAGCAGTACTTC. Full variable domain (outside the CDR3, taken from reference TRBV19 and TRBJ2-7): DGGITQSPKYLFRKEGQNVTLSCEQNLNHDAMYWYRQDPGQGLRLIYYSQIVNDFQKGDIAEGYSVSREKKESFPLTVTSAQKNPTAFYLCASSMNSGTGYYEQYFGPGTRLTVT.

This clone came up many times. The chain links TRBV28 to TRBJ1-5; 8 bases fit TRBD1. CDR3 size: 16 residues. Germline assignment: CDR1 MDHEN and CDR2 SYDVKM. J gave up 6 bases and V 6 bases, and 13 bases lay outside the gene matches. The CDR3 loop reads CASSPRRTGMGQPQHF. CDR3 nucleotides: TGTGCCAGCAGCCCCCGTAGGACAGGGATGGGTCAGCCCCAGCATTTT.

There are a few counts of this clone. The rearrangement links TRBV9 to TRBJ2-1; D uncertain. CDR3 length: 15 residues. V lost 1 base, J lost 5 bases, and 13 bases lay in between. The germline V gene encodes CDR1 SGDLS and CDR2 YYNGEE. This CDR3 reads CASSVTIRGDNEQFF. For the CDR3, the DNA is TGTGCCAGCAGCGTAACAATCCGCGGCGACAATGAGCAGTTCTTC.

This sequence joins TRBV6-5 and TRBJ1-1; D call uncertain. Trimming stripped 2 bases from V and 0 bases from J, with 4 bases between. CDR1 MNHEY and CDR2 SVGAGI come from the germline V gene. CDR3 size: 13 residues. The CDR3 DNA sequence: TGTGCCAGCAGTTACCAATTGAACACTGAAGCTTTCTTT. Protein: CASSYQLNTEAFF.

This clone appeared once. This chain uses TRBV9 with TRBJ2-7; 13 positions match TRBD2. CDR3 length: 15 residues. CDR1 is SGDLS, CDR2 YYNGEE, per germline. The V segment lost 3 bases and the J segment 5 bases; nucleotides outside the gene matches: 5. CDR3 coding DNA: TGTGCCAGCAGCGGGGGACTAGCGGGGTTCAACGAGCAGTACTTC. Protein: CASSGGLAGFNEQYF. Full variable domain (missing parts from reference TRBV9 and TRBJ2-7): DSGVTQTPKHLITATGQRVTLRCSPRSGDLSVYWYQQSLDQGLQFLIQYYNGEERAKGNILERFSAQQFPDLHSELNLSSLELGDSALYFCASSGGLAGFNEQYFGPGTRLTVT.

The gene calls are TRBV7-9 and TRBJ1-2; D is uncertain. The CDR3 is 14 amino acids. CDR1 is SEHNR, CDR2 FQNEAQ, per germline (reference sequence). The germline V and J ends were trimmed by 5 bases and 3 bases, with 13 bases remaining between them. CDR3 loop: CASSPPGRDYGYTF. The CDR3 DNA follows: TGTGCCAGCAGCCCCCCTGGGAGGGACTATGGCTACACCTTC.

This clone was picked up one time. The CDR3 DNA reads TGTGCCAGCAGCACCGACAGGGGAGACTCCTACGAGCAGTACTTC. Protein sequence: CASSTDRGDSYEQYF. The rearrangement uses TRBV11-2 and TRBJ2-7; 8 bases map to TRBD1. The trim removed 5 bases at V and 0 bases at J, leaving 6 bases unmatched. The germline V gene has CDR1 SGHAT and CDR2 FQNNGV. The CDR3 extends over 15 amino acids.

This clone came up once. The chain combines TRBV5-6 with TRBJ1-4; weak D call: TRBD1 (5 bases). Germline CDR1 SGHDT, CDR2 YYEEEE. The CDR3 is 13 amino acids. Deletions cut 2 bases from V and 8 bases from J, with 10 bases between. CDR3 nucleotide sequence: TGTGCCAGCAGCTTTCGCGGGGGGGAAAAACTGTTTTTT. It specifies CASSFRGGEKLFF.

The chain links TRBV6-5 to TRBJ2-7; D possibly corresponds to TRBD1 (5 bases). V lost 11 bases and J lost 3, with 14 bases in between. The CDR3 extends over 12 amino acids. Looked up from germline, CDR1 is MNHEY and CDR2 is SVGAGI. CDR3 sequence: CAGAQDLYEQYF. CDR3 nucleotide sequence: TGTGCCGGGGCCCAAGACCTCTACGAGCAGTACTTC.

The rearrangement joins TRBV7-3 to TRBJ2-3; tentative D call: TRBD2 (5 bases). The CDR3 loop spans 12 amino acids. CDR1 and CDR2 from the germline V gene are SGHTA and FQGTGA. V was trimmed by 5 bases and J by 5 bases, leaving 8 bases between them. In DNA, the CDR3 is TGTGCCAGCAGCGAACTAGGAGATACGCAGTATTTT. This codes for CASSELGDTQYF.

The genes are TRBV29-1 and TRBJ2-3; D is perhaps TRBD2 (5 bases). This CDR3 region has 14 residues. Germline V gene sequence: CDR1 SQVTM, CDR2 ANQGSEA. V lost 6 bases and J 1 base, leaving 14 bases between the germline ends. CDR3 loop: CSVRTAFGTDTQYF. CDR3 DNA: TGCAGCGTCAGGACTGCTTTTGGCACAGATACGCAGTATTTT.